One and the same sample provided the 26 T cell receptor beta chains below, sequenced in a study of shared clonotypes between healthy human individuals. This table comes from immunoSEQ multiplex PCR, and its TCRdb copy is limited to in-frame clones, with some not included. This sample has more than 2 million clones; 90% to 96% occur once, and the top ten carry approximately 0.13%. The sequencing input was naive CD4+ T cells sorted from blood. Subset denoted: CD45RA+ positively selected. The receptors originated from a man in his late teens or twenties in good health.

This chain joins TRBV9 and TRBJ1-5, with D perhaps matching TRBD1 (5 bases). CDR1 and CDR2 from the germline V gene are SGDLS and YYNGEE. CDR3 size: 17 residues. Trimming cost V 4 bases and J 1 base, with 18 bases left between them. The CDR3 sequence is CASSPDPTGGSNQPQHF. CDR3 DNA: TGTGCCAGCAGCCCCGACCCAACGGGGGGGAGCAATCAGCCCCAGCATTTT.

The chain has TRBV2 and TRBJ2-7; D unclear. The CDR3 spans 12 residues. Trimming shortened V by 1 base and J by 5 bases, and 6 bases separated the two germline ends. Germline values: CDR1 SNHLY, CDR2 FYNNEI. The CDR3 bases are TGTGCCAGCAGTGAAGAACGGGACGAGCAGTACTTC. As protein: CASSEERDEQYF. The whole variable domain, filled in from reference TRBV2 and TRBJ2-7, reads EPEVTQTPSHQVTQMGQEVILRCVPISNHLYFYWYRQILGQKVEFLVSFYNNEISEKSEIFDDQFSVERPDGSNFTLKIRSTKLEDSAMYFCASSEERDEQYFGPGTRLTVT.

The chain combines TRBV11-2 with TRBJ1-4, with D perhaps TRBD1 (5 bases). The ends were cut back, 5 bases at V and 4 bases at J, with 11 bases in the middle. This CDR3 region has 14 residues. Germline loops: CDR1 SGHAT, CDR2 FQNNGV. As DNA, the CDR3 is TGTGCCAGCAGCCCCGGGCAGGGTAATGAAAAACTGTTTTTT. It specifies CASSPGQGNEKLFF.

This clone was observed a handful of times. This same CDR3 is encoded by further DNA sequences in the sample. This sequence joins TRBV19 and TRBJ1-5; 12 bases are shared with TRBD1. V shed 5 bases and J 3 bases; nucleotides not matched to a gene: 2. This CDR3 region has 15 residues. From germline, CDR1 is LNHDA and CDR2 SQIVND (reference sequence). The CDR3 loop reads CASSGTGGLNQPQHF. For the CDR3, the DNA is TGTGCCAGTAGTGGGACAGGGGGCCTCAATCAGCCCCAGCATTTT.

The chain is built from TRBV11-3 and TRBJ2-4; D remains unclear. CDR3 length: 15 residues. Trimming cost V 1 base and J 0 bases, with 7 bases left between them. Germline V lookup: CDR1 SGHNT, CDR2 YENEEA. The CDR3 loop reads CASSLVRGAKNIQYF. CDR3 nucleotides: TGTGCCAGCAGCTTAGTTAGAGGAGCCAAAAACATTCAGTACTTC.

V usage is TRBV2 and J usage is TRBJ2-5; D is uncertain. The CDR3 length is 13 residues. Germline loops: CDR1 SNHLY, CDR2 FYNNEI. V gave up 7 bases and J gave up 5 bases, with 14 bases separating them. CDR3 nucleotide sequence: TGTGCCAGCACCTCGACGAGCCTGGAGACCCAGTACTTC. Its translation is CASTSTSLETQYF.

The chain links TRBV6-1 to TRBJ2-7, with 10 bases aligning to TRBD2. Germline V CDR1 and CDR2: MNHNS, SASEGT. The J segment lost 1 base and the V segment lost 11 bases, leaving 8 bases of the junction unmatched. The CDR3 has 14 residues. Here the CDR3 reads CAGTRTSGSYEQYF. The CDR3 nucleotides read TGTGCCGGAACGCGGACTAGCGGTTCCTACGAGCAGTACTTC.

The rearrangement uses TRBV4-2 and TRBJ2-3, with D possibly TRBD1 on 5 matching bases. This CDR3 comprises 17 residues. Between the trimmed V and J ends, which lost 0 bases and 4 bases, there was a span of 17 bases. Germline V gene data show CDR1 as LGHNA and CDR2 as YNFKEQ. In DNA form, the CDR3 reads TGTGCCAGCAGCCAAGATTTAGGGCAGGGCAGCGCAGATACGCAGTATTTT. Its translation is CASSQDLGQGSADTQYF.

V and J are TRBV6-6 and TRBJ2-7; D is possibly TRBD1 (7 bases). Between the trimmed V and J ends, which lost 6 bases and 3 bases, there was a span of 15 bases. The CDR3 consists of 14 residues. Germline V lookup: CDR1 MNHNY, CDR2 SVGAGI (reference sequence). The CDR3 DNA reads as TGTGCCAGCAGCTACCAGGGGGGCGTCTACGAGCAGTACTTC. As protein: CASSYQGGVYEQYF.

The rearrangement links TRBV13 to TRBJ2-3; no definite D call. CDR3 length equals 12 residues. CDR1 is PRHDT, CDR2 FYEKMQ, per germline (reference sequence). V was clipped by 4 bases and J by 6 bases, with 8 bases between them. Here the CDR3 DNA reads TGTGCCAGCAGCTCAGATCGGGATACGCAGTATTTT. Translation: CASSSDRDTQYF.

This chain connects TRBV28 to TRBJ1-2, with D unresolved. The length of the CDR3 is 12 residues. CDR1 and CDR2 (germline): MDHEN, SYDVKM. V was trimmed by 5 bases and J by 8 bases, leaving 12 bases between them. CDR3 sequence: CASSTPVSGYTF. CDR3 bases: TGTGCCAGCAGTACACCGGTTTCGGGCTACACCTTC.

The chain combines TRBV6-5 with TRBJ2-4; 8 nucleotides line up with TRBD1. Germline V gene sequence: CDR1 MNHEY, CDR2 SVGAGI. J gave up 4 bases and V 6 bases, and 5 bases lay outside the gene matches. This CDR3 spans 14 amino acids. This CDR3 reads CASRSDRGKNIQYF. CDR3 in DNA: TGTGCCAGCAGGTCCGACAGGGGAAAAAACATTCAGTACTTC.

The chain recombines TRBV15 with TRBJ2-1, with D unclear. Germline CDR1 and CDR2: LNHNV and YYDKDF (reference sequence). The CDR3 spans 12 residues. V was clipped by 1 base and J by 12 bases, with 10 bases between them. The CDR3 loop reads CATSRVDQTQFF. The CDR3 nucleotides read TGTGCCACCAGCAGAGTCGATCAGACGCAGTTCTTC.

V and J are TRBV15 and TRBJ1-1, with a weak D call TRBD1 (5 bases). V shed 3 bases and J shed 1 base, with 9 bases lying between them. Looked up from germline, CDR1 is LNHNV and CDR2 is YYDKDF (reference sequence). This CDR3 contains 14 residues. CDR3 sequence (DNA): TGTGCCACCAGCAGCGGGACGGGGAACACTGAAGCTTTCTTT. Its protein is CATSSGTGNTEAFF.

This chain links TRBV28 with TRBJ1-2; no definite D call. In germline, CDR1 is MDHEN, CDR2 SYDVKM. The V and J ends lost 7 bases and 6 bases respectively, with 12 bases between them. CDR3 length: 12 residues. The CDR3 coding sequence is TGTGCCAGCACCTTCCCCGGGGATGGCTACACCTTC. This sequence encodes CASTFPGDGYTF.

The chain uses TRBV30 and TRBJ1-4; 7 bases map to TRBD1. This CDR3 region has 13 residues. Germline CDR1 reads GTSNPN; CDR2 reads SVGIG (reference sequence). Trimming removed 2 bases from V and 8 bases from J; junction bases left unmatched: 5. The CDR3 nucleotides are TGTGCCTGGAGTAAAGGGGGCTACGAAAAACTGTTTTTT. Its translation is CAWSKGGYEKLFF.

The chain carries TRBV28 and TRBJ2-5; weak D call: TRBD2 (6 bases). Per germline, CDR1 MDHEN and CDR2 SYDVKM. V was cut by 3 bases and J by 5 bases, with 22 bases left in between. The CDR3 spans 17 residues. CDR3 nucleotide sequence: TGTGCCAGCAGTTTCATTCAAGGGACGAGCGGGCGGGAGACCCAGTACTTC. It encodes CASSFIQGTSGRETQYF.

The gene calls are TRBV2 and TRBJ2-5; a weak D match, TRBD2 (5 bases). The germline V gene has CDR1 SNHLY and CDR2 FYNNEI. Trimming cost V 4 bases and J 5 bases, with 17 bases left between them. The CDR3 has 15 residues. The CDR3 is CASSVRLALGETQYF. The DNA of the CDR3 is TGTGCCAGCAGTGTAAGGCTAGCTCTCGGGGAGACCCAGTACTTC.

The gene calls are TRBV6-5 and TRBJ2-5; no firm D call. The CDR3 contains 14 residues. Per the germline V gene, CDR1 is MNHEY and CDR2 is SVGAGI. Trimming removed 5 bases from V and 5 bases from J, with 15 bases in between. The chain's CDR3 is CASSTTGLRETQYF. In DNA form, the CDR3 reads TGTGCCAGCAGTACAACGGGCCTCAGGGAGACCCAGTACTTC.

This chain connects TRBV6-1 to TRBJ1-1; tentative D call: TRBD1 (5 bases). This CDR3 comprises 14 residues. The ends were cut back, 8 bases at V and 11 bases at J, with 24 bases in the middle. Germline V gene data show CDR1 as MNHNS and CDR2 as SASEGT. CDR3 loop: CASGREEIRVWAFF. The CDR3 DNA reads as TGTGCCAGCGGAAGAGAGGAGATCAGGGTGTGGGCTTTCTTT.

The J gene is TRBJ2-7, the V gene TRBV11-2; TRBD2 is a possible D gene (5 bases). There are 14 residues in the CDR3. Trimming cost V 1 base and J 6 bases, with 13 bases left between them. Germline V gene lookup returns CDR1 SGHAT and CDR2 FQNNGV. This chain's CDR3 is CASSLVRGRSEQYF. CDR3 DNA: TGTGCCAGCAGCTTAGTTCGAGGGCGATCCGAGCAGTACTTC.

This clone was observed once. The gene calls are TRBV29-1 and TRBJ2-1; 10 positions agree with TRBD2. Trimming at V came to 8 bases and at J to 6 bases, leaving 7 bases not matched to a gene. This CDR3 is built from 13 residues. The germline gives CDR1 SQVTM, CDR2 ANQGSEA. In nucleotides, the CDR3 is TGCAGCATAGAAGCGGGGGGGCCCAATGAGCAGTTCTTC. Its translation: CSIEAGGPNEQFF.

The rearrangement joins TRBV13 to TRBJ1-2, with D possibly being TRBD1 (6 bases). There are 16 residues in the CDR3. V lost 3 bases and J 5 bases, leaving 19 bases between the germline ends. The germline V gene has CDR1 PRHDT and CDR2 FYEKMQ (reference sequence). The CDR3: CASSLGGQPKGYGYTF. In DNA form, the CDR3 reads TGTGCCAGCAGCTTGGGGGGGCAGCCTAAAGGTTATGGCTACACCTTC.

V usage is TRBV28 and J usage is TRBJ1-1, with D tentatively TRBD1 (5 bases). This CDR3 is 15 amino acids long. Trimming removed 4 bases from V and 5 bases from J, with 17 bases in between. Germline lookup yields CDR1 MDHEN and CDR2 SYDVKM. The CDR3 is CASSSLGLRDTEAFF. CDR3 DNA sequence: TGTGCCAGCAGTTCGCTGGGACTCCGGGATACTGAAGCTTTCTTT.

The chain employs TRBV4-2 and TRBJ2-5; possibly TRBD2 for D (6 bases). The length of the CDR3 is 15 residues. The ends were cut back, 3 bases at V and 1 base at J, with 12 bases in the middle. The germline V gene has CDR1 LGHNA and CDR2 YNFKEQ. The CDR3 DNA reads TGTGCCAGCAGCCAGGCGGGACCGGCCCAAGAGACCCAGTACTTC. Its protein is CASSQAGPAQETQYF.

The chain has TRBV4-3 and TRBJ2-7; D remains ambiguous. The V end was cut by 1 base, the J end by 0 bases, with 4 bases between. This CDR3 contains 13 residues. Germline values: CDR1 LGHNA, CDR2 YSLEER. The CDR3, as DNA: TGCGCCAGCAGCCAAGGGGTCTCCTACGAGCAGTACTTC. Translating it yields CASSQGVSYEQYF.